One and the same sample provided the 14 T cell receptor beta chains below, sequenced in a study of OX40 agonist ivuxolimab in advanced cancers. Only in-frame clones appear in the TCRdb table, and some are missing; sequencing was by immunoSEQ multiplex PCR. The sample shows nearly 25,000 clones, 78% of them seen only once. The source material was CD4+ or CD8+ T cells sorted from blood, sampled in a trial of the OX40 agonist ivuxolimab. The receptor set was obtained from an adult with an advanced solid tumor such as melanoma, head and neck, liver or kidney cancer.

This chain connects TRBV28 to TRBJ1-2; TRBD1 might be the D (6 bases). CDR3 length equals 15 residues. The germline V gene encodes CDR1 MDHEN and CDR2 SYDVKM. The V and J ends lost 3 bases and 4 bases respectively, with 15 bases between them. This CDR3 is CASSFAGQGVYGYTF. The CDR3 DNA reads as TGTGCCAGCAGTTTTGCGGGACAAGGGGTCTATGGCTACACCTTC.

V gene TRBV28 combines with J gene TRBJ1-5, with D perhaps TRBD1 (6 bases). Between the trimmed V and J ends, which lost 6 bases and 6 bases, there was a span of 21 bases. In germline, CDR1 is MDHEN, CDR2 SYDVKM. The CDR3 runs to 16 residues. The CDR3 protein is CASSTTKAGGGQPQHF. In nucleotides, the CDR3 is TGTGCCAGCAGCACCACCAAAGCGGGGGGCGGTCAGCCCCAGCATTTT.

This chain uses TRBV19 with TRBJ1-1, with unresolved D. Per germline, CDR1 LNHDA and CDR2 SQIVND (reference sequence). Trimming left V 5 bases short and J 2 bases short, with 3 bases between. The CDR3 is 11 residues long. The DNA of the CDR3 is TGTGCCAGTAGTGGAAACACTGAAGCTTTCTTT. This translates into CASSGNTEAFF.

This chain joins TRBV5-4 and TRBJ2-3; tentatively, D is TRBD2 (6 bases). Germline loops: CDR1 SGHNT, CDR2 YYREEE (reference sequence). The CDR3 runs 15 residues. Trimming took 4 bases from V and 4 from J, leaving 16 bases between them. The chain's CDR3 is CASSGGTGAADTQYF. CDR3 DNA sequence: TGTGCCAGCAGCGGGGGGACTGGCGCCGCAGATACGCAGTATTTT.

The chain recombines TRBV7-9 with TRBJ1-3; D ambiguous. CDR1 and CDR2 from the germline V gene are SEHNR and FQNEAQ (reference sequence). Trimming took off 2 bases at V and 0 bases at J, with 8 bases between the two ends. The CDR3 extends over 15 amino acids. The CDR3 region has the DNA TGTGCCAGCAGCTTAAGTGTTTCCTCTGGAAACACCATATATTTT. The encoded protein is CASSLSVSSGNTIYF.

The genes are TRBV5-4 and TRBJ2-2, with a tentative D call TRBD2 (6 bases). Trimming took 2 bases from V and 4 from J, leaving 15 bases between them. CDR1 SGHNT and CDR2 YYREEE come from the germline V gene (reference sequence). The CDR3 totals 16 residues. CDR3 nucleotides: TGTGCCAGCAGCTTTGAGGTGGGGGGTCCCACCGGGGAGCTGTTTTTT. Protein: CASSFEVGGPTGELFF.

The chain combines TRBV6-5 with TRBJ2-6; no reliable D call. The germline V gene has CDR1 MNHEY and CDR2 SVGAGI. Trimming pared 2 bases from V and 2 bases from J, leaving 7 bases between. This CDR3 comprises 15 residues. CDR3 DNA sequence: TGTGCCAGCAGTTACGGATTAACTGGGGCCAACGTCCTGACTTTC. It specifies CASSYGLTGANVLTF.

The rearrangement links TRBV19 to TRBJ2-2, with 13 bases aligning to TRBD2. V lost 5 bases, J lost 5 bases, and 14 bases stayed unmatched. This CDR3 is 19 amino acids long. CDR1 is LNHDA and CDR2 is SQIVND in the germline V gene (reference sequence). The CDR3 is CASSAMIGLAGARTGELFF. The CDR3 region has the DNA TGTGCCAGTAGTGCGATGATCGGACTAGCGGGAGCAAGGACCGGGGAGCTGTTTTTT.

The rearrangement links TRBV6-5 to TRBJ2-7; D remains unclear. Trimming pared 2 bases from V and 0 bases from J, leaving 5 bases between. Germline CDR1 MNHEY, CDR2 SVGAGI. The CDR3 covers 13 residues. CDR3 in DNA: TGTGCCAGCAGTTACAGCTACTCCTACGAGCAGTACTTC. It encodes CASSYSYSYEQYF.

The chain combines TRBV19 with TRBJ1-1; no reliable D call. Trimming pared 6 bases from V and 6 bases from J, leaving 17 bases between. Germline V CDR1 and CDR2: LNHDA, SQIVND (reference sequence). CDR3 length: 14 amino acids. CDR3 in amino acids: CASRRGIDAPEAFF. The CDR3 DNA reads as TGTGCCAGTAGAAGAGGAATCGATGCCCCTGAAGCTTTCTTT.

This chain connects TRBV19 to TRBJ2-2, with D possibly TRBD2 on 6 matching bases. This CDR3 region has 15 residues. The germline V and J ends were trimmed by 10 bases and 9 bases, with 24 bases remaining between them. From germline, CDR1 is LNHDA and CDR2 SQIVND (reference sequence). CDR3 residues: CATLQGLGEGRELFF. CDR3 bases: TGTGCCACCCTTCAGGGACTGGGCGAGGGCCGGGAGCTGTTTTTT.

The chain employs TRBV7-2 and TRBJ1-3; D is possibly TRBD1 (5 bases). Between the trimmed V and J ends, which lost 6 bases and 0 bases, there was a span of 18 bases. The CDR3 sequence is 17 residues long. Germline V gene lookup returns CDR1 SGHTA and CDR2 FQGNSA. This CDR3 reads CASRFSVGLSSGNTIYF. CDR3 sequence (DNA): TGTGCCAGCAGATTCTCCGTGGGACTGAGCTCTGGAAACACCATATATTTT.

V is TRBV30 and J is TRBJ1-3; no clear D gene. Trimming removed 2 bases at V and 6 bases at J, with 8 bases between. The CDR3 is 12 amino acids. The germline V gene encodes CDR1 GTSNPN and CDR2 SVGIG (reference sequence). The CDR3 region is CAWSPGENTIYF. Written as DNA, the CDR3 is TGTGCCTGGAGTCCCGGTGAAAACACCATATATTTT. Complete variable domain (other parts from reference TRBV30 and TRBJ1-3): SQTIHQWPATLVQPVGSPLSLECTVEGTSNPNLYWYRQAAGRGLQLLFYSVGIGQISSEVPQNLSASRPQDRQFILSSKKLLLSDSGFYLCAWSPGENTIYFGEGSWLTVV.

The rearrangement links TRBV7-2 to TRBJ1-2, with D unresolved. Deletions cut 2 bases from V and 2 bases from J, with 12 bases between. The germline V gene encodes CDR1 SGHTA and CDR2 FQGNSA. The CDR3 covers 15 residues. CDR3 in DNA: TGTGCCAGCAGCTTACCGGGGATGGGAAACTATGGCTACACCTTC. As protein: CASSLPGMGNYGYTF.